A single sample gave rise to the 17 T cell receptor beta chains below, sequenced in a study of cytomegalovirus exposure and HLA in healthy donors. The PCR contained 60 Vbeta and 13 Jbeta primers. The repertoire was sequenced with immunoSEQ multiplex PCR; TCRdb's copy has only in-frame clones and lacks some. The sample records some 150,000 clones, around 80% being singletons. The sequencing input was PBMCs. The receptor set was obtained from a man in his late teens or twenties in good health and CMV-seropositive.

J is TRBJ2-2 and V is TRBV7-6; the D gene is possibly TRBD1 (6 bases). V lost 7 bases and J 4 bases, leaving 19 bases between the germline ends. This CDR3 spans 16 amino acids. Germline V gene lookup returns CDR1 SGHVS and CDR2 FNYEAQ. CDR3 nucleotide sequence: TGTGCCAGCACCTTTTCAGGGGAAGGCGGCACCGGGGAGCTGTTTTTT. As protein: CASTFSGEGGTGELFF.

The chain joins TRBV6-5 to TRBJ1-5; 8 bases fit TRBD1. The CDR3 spans 15 residues. In germline, CDR1 is MNHEY, CDR2 SVGAGI. The ends lost 6 bases at V and 1 base at J; junction bases unmatched: 5. The CDR3 loop reads CASSGRQGSNQPQHF. The CDR3 region has the DNA TGTGCCAGCAGCGGAAGACAGGGGAGCAATCAGCCCCAGCATTTT.

The genes are TRBV28 and TRBJ1-3, with D possibly TRBD1 on 5 matching bases. Germline-derived CDR1 and CDR2 are MDHEN and SYDVKM. The V end was cut by 1 base, the J end by 2 bases, with 15 bases between. The CDR3 totals 17 residues. As DNA, the CDR3 is TGTGCCAGCAGTTTATTGGCAGGGTTATTGACTGGAAACACCATATATTTT. It specifies CASSLLAGLLTGNTIYF.

In its sample, this clone was seen a few times. V gene TRBV5-1 combines with J gene TRBJ1-4; no definite D call. The CDR3 is 14 amino acids. V was cut by 4 bases and J by 6 bases, with 13 bases left in between. The V gene's germline CDR1 is SGHRS and CDR2 YFSETQ. CDR3: CASSRDTVDEKLFF. The CDR3 DNA reads as TGCGCCAGCAGCCGAGACACGGTCGATGAAAAACTGTTTTTT.

The chain recombines TRBV30 with TRBJ1-6; the D is unclear. CDR3 size: 12 residues. Trimming stripped 3 bases from V and 8 bases from J, with 8 bases between. CDR1 is GTSNPN, CDR2 SVGIG, per germline (reference sequence). In nucleotides, the CDR3 is TGTGCCTGGAGCGACCGGGATTCACCCCTCCACTTT. As protein: CAWSDRDSPLHF.

This clone came up a few times. The chain joins TRBV18 to TRBJ2-5, with D possibly matching TRBD1 (6 bases). Gene TRBJ2-7 matches the end of the DNA better, so the J call may be wrong. Germline V gene data show CDR1 as KGHSH and CDR2 as LQKENI. CDR3 length: 14 residues. The CDR3 region has the DNA TGTGCCAGCTCACAGGGGGACGGACCGGCCGAGCAGTACTTC. This encodes CASSQGDGPAEQYF.

The V and J genes are TRBV6-6 and TRBJ2-7, with TRBD1 identical over 7 bases. There are 15 residues in the CDR3. Germline-derived CDR1 and CDR2 are MNHNY and SVGAGI (reference sequence). Trimming removed 2 bases from V and 2 bases from J; junction bases left unmatched: 6. As DNA, the CDR3 is TGTGCCAGCAGTTACCAGACAGGGACGACCTACGAGCAGTACTTC. Encoded protein: CASSYQTGTTYEQYF.

CDR3 in amino acids: CASSLAAGAREAFF. Written as DNA, the CDR3 is TGTGCCAGCAGCTTAGCGGCAGGGGCCCGTGAAGCTTTCTTT. The genes are TRBV7-9 and TRBJ1-1, with D possibly TRBD1 on 6 matching bases. CDR3 size: 14 residues. The germline CDR1 and CDR2 sequences are SEHNR and FQNEAQ (reference sequence). Trimming took 0 bases from V and 7 from J, leaving 12 bases between them. Combining the CDR3 with reference TRBV7-9 and TRBJ1-1 gives the whole variable domain DTGVSQNPRHKITKRGQNVTFRCDPISEHNRLYWYRQTLGQGPEFLTYFQNEAQLEKSRLLSDRFSAERPKGSFSTLEIQRTEQGDSAMYLCASSLAAGAREAFFGQGTRLTVV.

The chain couples TRBV15 to TRBJ2-7; 10 positions match TRBD2. The CDR3 sequence is 15 residues long. J was trimmed by 4 bases and V by 0 bases; bases with no gene match: 3. Germline CDR1 and CDR2: LNHNV and YYDKDF (reference sequence). CDR3 amino acids: CATSRDVLAGYEQYF. CDR3 in DNA: TGTGCCACCAGCAGAGATGTACTAGCGGGGTACGAGCAGTACTTC.

The table lists this clone with a few counts. V is TRBV11-2 and J is TRBJ2-1; 9 nucleotides agree with TRBD1. The CDR3 consists of 16 residues. Germline V CDR1 and CDR2: SGHAT, FQNNGV. Germline trimming cut 1 base from V and 5 bases from J; bases unmatched to any gene: 6. The CDR3 region has the DNA TGTGCCAGCAGCTTAGGCCCGGACAGGGGTCACAATGAGCAGTTCTTC. This translates into CASSLGPDRGHNEQFF.

The V call is TRBV6-5, the J call TRBJ1-3; TRBD1 agrees at 8 bases. Germline assignment: CDR1 MNHEY and CDR2 SVGAGI. This CDR3 region has 15 residues. With 2 bases clipped from V and 4 bases from J, the junction kept 4 bases outside the gene matches. CDR3 DNA sequence: TGTGCCAGCAGTTACAGGAGGACAGGGGGAAACACCATATATTTT. This translates into CASSYRRTGGNTIYF.

V usage is TRBV19 and J usage is TRBJ2-3; a weak D match, TRBD2 (6 bases). CDR1 and CDR2 (germline): LNHDA, SQIVND (reference sequence). The CDR3 runs to 15 residues. V lost 3 bases and J 2 bases, leaving 12 bases between the germline ends. The CDR3 DNA reads TGTGCCAGTAGTATCGGGCGGGGCTACACAGATACGCAGTATTTT. Translation: CASSIGRGYTDTQYF.

The genes are TRBV4-3 and TRBJ2-1, with TRBD2 matching 11 bases. J gave up 6 bases and V 5 bases, and 6 bases lay outside the gene matches. The CDR3 spans 15 residues. Per germline, CDR1 LGHNA and CDR2 YSLEER. The CDR3 nucleotides are TGCGCCAGCAGCGGAGTAGCGGGGGGGTTCAATGAGCAGTTCTTC. Protein sequence: CASSGVAGGFNEQFF.

J is TRBJ2-3 and V is TRBV29-1; perhaps TRBD2 as D (5 bases). From germline, CDR1 is SQVTM and CDR2 ANQGSEA. The CDR3 totals 13 residues. Trimming removed 4 bases at V and 1 base at J, with 9 bases between. Written as DNA, the CDR3 is TGCAGCGTTGCCCCAGCGGGCACAGATACGCAGTATTTT. As protein: CSVAPAGTDTQYF.

This clone has a handful of counts. DNA for the CDR3: TGCAGCGTTTGCGATACAGGGGGATCCTACGAGCAGTACTTC. Its protein is CSVCDTGGSYEQYF. The J gene is TRBJ2-7, the V gene TRBV29-1, with 8 bases fitting TRBD1. From germline, CDR1 is SQVTM and CDR2 ANQGSEA. The trim removed 5 bases at V and 1 base at J, leaving 7 bases unmatched. This CDR3 spans 14 amino acids.

The chain recombines TRBV6-5 with TRBJ1-5; TRBD1 matches 7 bases. The CDR3 is made up of 16 amino acids. V was clipped by 0 bases and J by 1 base; unmatched bases: 3. The germline V gene encodes CDR1 MNHEY and CDR2 SVGAGI. CDR3 sequence: CASSYSGTDSNQPQHF. The CDR3 DNA is TGTGCCAGCAGTTACTCTGGGACAGACAGCAATCAGCCCCAGCATTTT.

The chain has TRBV2 and TRBJ1-4, with TRBD1 as a possible D gene (5 bases). V was clipped by 6 bases and J by 7 bases, with 15 bases between them. The CDR3 loop spans 14 amino acids. Germline CDR1 SNHLY, CDR2 FYNNEI. The DNA for the CDR3 is TGTGCCAGCAGGGTGAAATGGGGCAGTGAAAAACTGTTTTTT. Translation: CASRVKWGSEKLFF. The full variable domain, with the rest looked up from reference TRBV2 and TRBJ1-4, is EPEVTQTPSHQVTQMGQEVILRCVPISNHLYFYWYRQILGQKVEFLVSFYNNEISEKSEIFDDQFSVERPDGSNFTLKIRSTKLEDSAMYFCASRVKWGSEKLFFGSGTQLSVL.